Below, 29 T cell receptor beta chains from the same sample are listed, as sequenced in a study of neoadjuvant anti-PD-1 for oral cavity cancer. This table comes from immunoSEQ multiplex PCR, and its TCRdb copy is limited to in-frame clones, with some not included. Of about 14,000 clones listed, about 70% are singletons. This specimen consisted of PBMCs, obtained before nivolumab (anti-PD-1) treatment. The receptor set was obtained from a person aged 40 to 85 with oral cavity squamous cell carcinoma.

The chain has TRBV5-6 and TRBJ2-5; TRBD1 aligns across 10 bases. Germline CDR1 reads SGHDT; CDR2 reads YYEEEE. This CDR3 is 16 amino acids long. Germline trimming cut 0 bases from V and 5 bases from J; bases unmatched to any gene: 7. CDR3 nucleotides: TGTGCCAGCAGCTTGGTGGGACAGGGGTTTGGGGAGACCCAGTACTTC. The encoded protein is CASSLVGQGFGETQYF.

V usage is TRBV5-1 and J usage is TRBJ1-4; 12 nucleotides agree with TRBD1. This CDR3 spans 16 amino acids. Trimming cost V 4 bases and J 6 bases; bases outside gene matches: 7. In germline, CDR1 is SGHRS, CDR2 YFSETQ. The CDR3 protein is CASSGGTGGLYEKLFF. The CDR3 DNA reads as TGCGCCAGCAGCGGCGGGACAGGGGGCCTTTATGAAAAACTGTTTTTT.

In nucleotides, the CDR3 is TGTGCCAGCAGTTTAAGGGCAGAAAAAGCTTTCTTT. Protein sequence: CASSLRAEKAFF. The chain couples TRBV28 to TRBJ1-1, with D unclear. In germline, CDR1 is MDHEN, CDR2 SYDVKM. The CDR3 totals 12 residues. V dropped 2 bases and J dropped 9 bases, with 10 bases sitting between them.

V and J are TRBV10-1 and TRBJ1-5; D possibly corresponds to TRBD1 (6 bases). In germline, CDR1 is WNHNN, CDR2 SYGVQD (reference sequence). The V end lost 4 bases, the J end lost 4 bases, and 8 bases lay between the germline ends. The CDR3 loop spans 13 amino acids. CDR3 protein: CASSAQGNQPQHF. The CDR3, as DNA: TGCGCCAGCAGTGCGCAGGGGAATCAGCCCCAGCATTTT.

The CDR3 DNA reads TGTGCCAGCAGCCTATATCTAGCGGGAAAGTACGAGCAGTACTTC. Residues: CASSLYLAGKYEQYF. This chain uses TRBV14 with TRBJ2-7; 9 nucleotides line up with TRBD2. The CDR3 is made up of 15 amino acids. The V gene end was trimmed by 4 bases and the J gene end by 4 bases; junction bases not matched to a gene: 8. CDR1 is SGHDN, CDR2 FVKESK, per germline.

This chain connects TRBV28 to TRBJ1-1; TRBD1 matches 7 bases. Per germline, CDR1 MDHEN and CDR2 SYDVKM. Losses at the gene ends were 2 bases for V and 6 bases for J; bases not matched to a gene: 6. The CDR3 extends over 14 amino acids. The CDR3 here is CASSLRGLLAEAFF. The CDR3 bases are TGTGCCAGCAGTTTAAGGGGGCTACTCGCTGAAGCTTTCTTT.

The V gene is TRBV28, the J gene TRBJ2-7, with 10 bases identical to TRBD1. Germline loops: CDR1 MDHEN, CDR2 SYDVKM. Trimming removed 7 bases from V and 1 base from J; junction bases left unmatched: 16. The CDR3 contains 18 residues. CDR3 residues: CASTIDQAGTGASYEQYF. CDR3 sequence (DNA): TGTGCCAGCACCATAGACCAAGCCGGGACAGGGGCGTCCTACGAGCAGTACTTC.

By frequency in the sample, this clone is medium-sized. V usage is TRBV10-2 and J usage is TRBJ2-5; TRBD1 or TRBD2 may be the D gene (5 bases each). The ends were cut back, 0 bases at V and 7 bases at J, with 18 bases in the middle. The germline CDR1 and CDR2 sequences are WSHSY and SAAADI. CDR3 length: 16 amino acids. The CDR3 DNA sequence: TGCGCCAGCAGTGAGTCACGTGGGACGGACGGTCGGACCCAGTACTTC. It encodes CASSESRGTDGRTQYF.

The CDR3 DNA is TGTGCCAGCATCGAACCTCGGAGGGGCACTGAAGCTTTCTTT. Its translation: CASIEPRRGTEAFF. This chain links TRBV6-1 with TRBJ1-1; D is perhaps TRBD1 (5 bases). Trimming took off 7 bases at V and 4 bases at J, with 16 bases between the two ends. Germline V gene data show CDR1 as MNHNS and CDR2 as SASEGT. This CDR3 is built from 14 residues.

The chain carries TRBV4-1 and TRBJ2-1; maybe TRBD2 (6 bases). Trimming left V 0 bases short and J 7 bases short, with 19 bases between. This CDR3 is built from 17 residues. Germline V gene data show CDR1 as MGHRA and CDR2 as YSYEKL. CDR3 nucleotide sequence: TGCGCCAGCAGCCAAGATCCGGTCGGGAGTAATAGAAATGAGCAGTTCTTC. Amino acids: CASSQDPVGSNRNEQFF.

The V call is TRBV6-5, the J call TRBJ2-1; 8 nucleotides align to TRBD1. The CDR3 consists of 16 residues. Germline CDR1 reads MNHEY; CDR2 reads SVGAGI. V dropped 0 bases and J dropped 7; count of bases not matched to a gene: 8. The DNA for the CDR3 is TGTGCCAGCAGTTACTCGGACAGGGTTGGTACAAATGAGCAGTTCTTC. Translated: CASSYSDRVGTNEQFF.

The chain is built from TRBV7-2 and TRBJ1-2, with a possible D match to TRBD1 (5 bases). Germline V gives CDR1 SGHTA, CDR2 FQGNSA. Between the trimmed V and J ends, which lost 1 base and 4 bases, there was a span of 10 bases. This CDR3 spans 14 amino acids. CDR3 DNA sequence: TGTGCCAGCAGCTTAGGGAGTCAGGGCTATGGCTACACCTTC. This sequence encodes CASSLGSQGYGYTF.

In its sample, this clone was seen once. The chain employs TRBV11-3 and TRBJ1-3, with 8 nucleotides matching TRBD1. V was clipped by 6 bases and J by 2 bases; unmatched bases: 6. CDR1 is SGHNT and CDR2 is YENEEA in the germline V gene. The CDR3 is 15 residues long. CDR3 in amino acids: CASSPGQGPGNTIYF. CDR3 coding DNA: TGTGCCAGCAGTCCCGGACAGGGCCCTGGAAACACCATATATTTT.

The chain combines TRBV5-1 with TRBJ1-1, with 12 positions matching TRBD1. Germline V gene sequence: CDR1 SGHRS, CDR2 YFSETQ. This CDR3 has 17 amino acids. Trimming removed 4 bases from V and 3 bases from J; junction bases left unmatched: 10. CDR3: CASSEGRDRGLHTEAFF. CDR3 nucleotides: TGCGCCAGCAGCGAAGGTCGGGACAGGGGGCTACACACTGAAGCTTTCTTT.

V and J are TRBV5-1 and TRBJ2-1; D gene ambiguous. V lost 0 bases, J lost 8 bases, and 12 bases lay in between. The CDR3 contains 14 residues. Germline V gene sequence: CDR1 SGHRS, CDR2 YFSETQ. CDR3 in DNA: TGCGCCAGCAGCTTGGGGCCCACTGAAGATGAGCAGTTCTTC. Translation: CASSLGPTEDEQFF.

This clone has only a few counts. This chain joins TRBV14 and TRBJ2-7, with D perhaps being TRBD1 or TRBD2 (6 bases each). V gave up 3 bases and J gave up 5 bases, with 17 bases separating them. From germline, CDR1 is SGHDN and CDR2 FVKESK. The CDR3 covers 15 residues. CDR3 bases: TGTGCCAGCAGCCAGGGGGGCGCCAGGACGAACGAGCAGTACTTC. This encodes CASSQGGARTNEQYF.

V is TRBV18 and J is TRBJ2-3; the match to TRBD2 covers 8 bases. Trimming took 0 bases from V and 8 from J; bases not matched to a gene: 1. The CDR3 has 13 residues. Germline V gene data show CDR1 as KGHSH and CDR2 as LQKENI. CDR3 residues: CASSPPTSGTQYF. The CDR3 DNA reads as TGTGCCAGCTCACCACCAACTAGCGGTACGCAGTATTTT. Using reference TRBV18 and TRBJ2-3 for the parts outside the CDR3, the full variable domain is NAGVMQNPRHLVRRRGQEARLRCSPMKGHSHVYWYRQLPEEGLKFMVYLQKENIIDESGMPKERFSAEFPKEGPSILRIQQVVRGDSAAYFCASSPPTSGTQYFGPGTRLTVL.

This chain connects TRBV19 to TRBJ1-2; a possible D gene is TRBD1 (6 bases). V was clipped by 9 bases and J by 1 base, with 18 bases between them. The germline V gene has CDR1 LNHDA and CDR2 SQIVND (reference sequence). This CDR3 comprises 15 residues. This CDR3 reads CASTTPRGGNYGYTF. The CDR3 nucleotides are TGTGCCAGCACCACTCCCCGAGGGGGTAACTATGGCTACACCTTC.

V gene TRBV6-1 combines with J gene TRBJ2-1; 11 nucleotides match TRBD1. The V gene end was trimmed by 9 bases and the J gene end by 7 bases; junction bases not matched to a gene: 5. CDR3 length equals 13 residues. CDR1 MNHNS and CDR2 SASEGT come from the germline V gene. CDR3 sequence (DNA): TGTGCCAGTTGGGACAGGGGGAGTAATGAGCAGTTCTTC. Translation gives CASWDRGSNEQFF.

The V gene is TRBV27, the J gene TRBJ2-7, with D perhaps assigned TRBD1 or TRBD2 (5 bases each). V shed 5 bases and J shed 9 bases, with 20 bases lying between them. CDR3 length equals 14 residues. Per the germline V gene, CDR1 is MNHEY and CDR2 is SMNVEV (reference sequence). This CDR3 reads CASSPKGPDQVQYF. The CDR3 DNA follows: TGTGCCAGCAGTCCCAAGGGACCCGATCAGGTGCAGTACTTC.

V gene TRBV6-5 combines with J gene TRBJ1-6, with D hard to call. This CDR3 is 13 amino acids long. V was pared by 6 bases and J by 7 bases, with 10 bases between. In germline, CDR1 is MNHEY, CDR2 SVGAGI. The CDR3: CASSNERNSPLHF. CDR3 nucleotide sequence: TGTGCCAGCAGCAACGAGAGGAATTCACCCCTCCACTTT.

This chain's CDR3 is CASSFNQNRGILGYTF. The DNA for the CDR3 is TGCGCCAGCAGCTTCAACCAAAACAGGGGAATCCTCGGCTACACCTTC. The chain carries TRBV5-1 and TRBJ1-2; 7 bases fit TRBD1. Germline values: CDR1 SGHRS, CDR2 YFSETQ. The CDR3 is made up of 16 amino acids. V trimming: 2 bases; J trimming: 8 bases; junction bases outside the gene matches: 15.

CDR3 amino acids: CSQARAGPNTEAFF. CDR3 nucleotide sequence: TGCAGCCAGGCCCGGGCAGGGCCGAACACTGAAGCTTTCTTT. This chain connects TRBV29-1 to TRBJ1-1, with D maybe TRBD1 (5 bases). V lost 8 bases and J 1 base, leaving 17 bases between the germline ends. The CDR3 sequence is 14 residues long. From germline, CDR1 is SQVTM and CDR2 ANQGSEA.

The CDR3 loop is CASSSDRASYGYTF. The CDR3 DNA follows: TGCGCCAGCAGCTCGGACAGGGCTAGCTATGGCTACACCTTC. This chain links TRBV5-1 with TRBJ1-2; TRBD1 matches 8 bases. The CDR3 spans 14 residues. V lost 3 bases, J lost 4 bases, and 5 bases stayed unmatched. Per germline, CDR1 SGHRS and CDR2 YFSETQ. Looking up the rest from reference TRBV5-1 and TRBJ1-2 gives the full variable domain: KAGVTQTPRYLIKTRGQQVTLSCSPISGHRSVSWYQQTPGQGLQFLFEYFSETQRNKGNFPGRFSGRQFSNSRSEMNVSTLELGDSALYLCASSSDRASYGYTFGSGTRLTVV.

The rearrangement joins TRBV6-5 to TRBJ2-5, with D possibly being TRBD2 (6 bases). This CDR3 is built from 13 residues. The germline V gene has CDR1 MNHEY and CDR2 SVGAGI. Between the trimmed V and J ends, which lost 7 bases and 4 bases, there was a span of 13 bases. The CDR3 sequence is CASNRGSGETQYF. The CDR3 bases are TGTGCCAGCAACCGGGGGTCCGGAGAGACCCAGTACTTC.

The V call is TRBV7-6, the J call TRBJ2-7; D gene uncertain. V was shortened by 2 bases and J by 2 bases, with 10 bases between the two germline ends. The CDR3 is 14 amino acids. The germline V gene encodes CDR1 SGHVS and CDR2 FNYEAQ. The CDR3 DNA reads TGTGCCAGCAGCTTAACGGCTGGGGCCTACGAGCAGTACTTC. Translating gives CASSLTAGAYEQYF.

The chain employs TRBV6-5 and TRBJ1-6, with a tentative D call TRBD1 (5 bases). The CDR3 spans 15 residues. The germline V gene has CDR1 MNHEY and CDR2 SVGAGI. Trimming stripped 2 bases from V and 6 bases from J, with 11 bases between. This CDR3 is CASSYGGDGNSPLHF. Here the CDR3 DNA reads TGTGCCAGCAGTTACGGGGGGGACGGTAATTCACCCCTCCACTTT.

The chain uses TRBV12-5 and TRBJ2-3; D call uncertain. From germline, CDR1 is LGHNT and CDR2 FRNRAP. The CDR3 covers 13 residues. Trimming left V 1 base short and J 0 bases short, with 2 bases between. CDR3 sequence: CASGLASTDTQYF. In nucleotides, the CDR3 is TGTGCTAGTGGTTTGGCTAGCACAGATACGCAGTATTTT.

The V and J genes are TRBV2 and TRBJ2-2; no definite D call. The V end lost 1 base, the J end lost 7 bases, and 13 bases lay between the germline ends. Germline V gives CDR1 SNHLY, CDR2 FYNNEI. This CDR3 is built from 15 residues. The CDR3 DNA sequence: TGTGCCAGCAGTGAAGGGCAGCTAGGGATCGGGGAGCTGTTTTTT. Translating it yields CASSEGQLGIGELFF.